The 27 T cell receptor beta chains listed next were all sequenced from one sample in a study of blood T cell repertoires in COVID-19. Profiled with immunoSEQ multiplex PCR; TCRdb holds only in-frame clones, not every one. The sample records about 220,000 clones, roughly 82% being singletons. Sequenced: peripheral blood. These receptor sequences come from a man aged 35-49 years who had recovered from COVID-19.

The chain combines TRBV6-5 with TRBJ1-1; a possible D gene is TRBD1 (5 bases). Germline CDR1 reads MNHEY; CDR2 reads SVGAGI. Trimming took off 4 bases at V and 3 bases at J, with 6 bases between the two ends. The CDR3 contains 12 residues. The CDR3 nucleotides read TGTGCCAGCAGTTTAGGGGACACTGAAGCTTTCTTT. Protein product: CASSLGDTEAFF.

This chain uses TRBV7-2 with TRBJ1-4, with 8 bases identical to TRBD1. J was trimmed by 5 bases and V by 6 bases; bases with no gene match: 5. Per germline, CDR1 SGHTA and CDR2 FQGNSA. The CDR3 extends over 14 amino acids. The CDR3 region has the DNA TGTGCCAGCAGATTGGCAGGGGGCAATGAAAAACTGTTTTTT. This translates into CASRLAGGNEKLFF.

In its sample, this clone was seen a few times. CDR3 nucleotides: TGTGCCAGCAGCCCCAAAGCAGGGGACTATGGCTACACCTTC. This encodes CASSPKAGDYGYTF. This sequence joins TRBV7-6 and TRBJ1-2, with D possibly matching TRBD1 (6 bases). Trimming removed 5 bases at V and 3 bases at J, with 13 bases between. The germline gives CDR1 SGHVS, CDR2 FNYEAQ. The CDR3 is made up of 14 amino acids.

This clone was seen a handful of times. V is TRBV5-1 and J is TRBJ1-4, with D unclear. CDR3 length: 12 amino acids. Germline assignment: CDR1 SGHRS and CDR2 YFSETQ. The V end was cut by 5 bases, the J end by 10 bases, with 12 bases between. The DNA of the CDR3 is TGCGCCAGCAGTCAGGATACTGGAAAACTGTTTTTT. This sequence encodes CASSQDTGKLFF.

The V call is TRBV28, the J call TRBJ2-3; 7 bases are shared with TRBD2. V was pared by 4 bases and J by 0 bases, with 7 bases of the junction left unmatched. This CDR3 has 16 residues. Germline loops: CDR1 MDHEN, CDR2 SYDVKM. CDR3 sequence reads: CASSSPAGSSTDTQYF. In nucleotides, the CDR3 is TGTGCCAGCAGTTCCCCAGCGGGGTCTAGCACAGATACGCAGTATTTT.

V gene TRBV5-4 combines with J gene TRBJ1-2, with 11 bases lining up with TRBD1. This CDR3 has 15 residues. The trim removed 3 bases at V and 8 bases at J, leaving 9 bases unmatched. From germline, CDR1 is SGHNT and CDR2 YYREEE (reference sequence). Here the CDR3 DNA reads TGTGCCAGCAGCTCTCCACGGACAGGGGGCGTGGGCTACACCTTC. This translates into CASSSPRTGGVGYTF.

In this sample, this clone turned up a few times. The junction departs from germline at one end; a sequencing error may be responsible. The chain recombines TRBV3-1 (or the pseudogene TRBV3-2) with TRBJ2-6; D is possibly TRBD1 (6 bases). The CDR3 consists of 15 residues. The germline V gene has CDR1 LGHDT and CDR2 YNNKEL (reference sequence). The DNA of the CDR3 is TGTGCCAGCAGCCGATCCAGGGAAGGGGGCAACGTCCTGACTTTC. It codes for CASSRSREGGNVLTF.

The V gene is TRBV7-2, the J gene TRBJ2-5; D not resolved. The CDR3 contains 12 residues. The germline gives CDR1 SGHTA, CDR2 FQGNSA. The V end lost 7 bases, the J end lost 4 bases, and 10 bases lay between the germline ends. Here the CDR3 reads CASTSSAETQYF. CDR3 in DNA: TGTGCCAGCACCTCAAGCGCAGAGACCCAGTACTTC.

The V gene is TRBV6-6, the J gene TRBJ1-5; D is unresolved. The CDR3 has 13 amino acids. V lost 0 bases, J lost 9 bases, and 9 bases lay in between. Germline-derived CDR1 and CDR2 are MNHNY and SVGAGI (reference sequence). This chain's CDR3 is CASSYSIGRPQHF. As DNA, the CDR3 is TGTGCCAGCAGTTACTCGATCGGTAGGCCCCAGCATTTT.

This clone appeared a single time. This chain joins TRBV12-3 or TRBV12-4 and TRBJ2-7; unclear D gene. This CDR3 has 11 amino acids. Trimming took 6 bases from V and 3 from J, leaving 6 bases between them. CDR3 bases: TGTGCCAGCAGCCTTAACTACGAGCAGTACTTC. Translating it yields CASSLNYEQYF.

J is TRBJ1-1 and V is TRBV18, with a possible D match to TRBD1 (6 bases). Germline CDR1 is KGHSH and CDR2 is LQKENI. V lost 2 bases, J lost 1 base, and 11 bases lay in between. The CDR3 contains 15 residues. The chain's CDR3 is CASSPRTDANTEAFF. CDR3 nucleotides: TGTGCCAGCTCACCAAGGACAGACGCGAACACTGAAGCTTTCTTT.

The chain recombines TRBV6-5 with TRBJ2-7; 8 bases line up with TRBD1. CDR1 is MNHEY, CDR2 SVGAGI, per germline. The CDR3 has 14 residues. Trimming cost V 2 bases and J 4 bases; bases outside gene matches: 4. The CDR3 spells CASSYQGAGYEQYF. The CDR3, as DNA: TGTGCCAGCAGTTACCAGGGGGCGGGTTACGAGCAGTACTTC.

J is TRBJ1-1 and V is TRBV5-1, with 7 nucleotides matching TRBD1. Per germline, CDR1 SGHRS and CDR2 YFSETQ. J lost 0 bases, V lost 4 bases, and 6 bases had no gene match. This CDR3 has 15 residues. In DNA, the CDR3 is TGCGCCAGCAGCGACAGACAGGGAGTGAACACTGAAGCTTTCTTT. This translates into CASSDRQGVNTEAFF.

The chain employs TRBV4-3 and TRBJ2-7; the match to TRBD2 covers 7 bases. Germline V CDR1 and CDR2: LGHNA, YSLEER. J was trimmed by 5 bases and V by 5 bases; bases with no gene match: 21. The CDR3 has 18 residues. DNA for the CDR3: TGCGCCAGCAGCTCTAATCTCGAGATCAGCGGGATCCCGGACGAGCAGTACTTC. As protein: CASSSNLEISGIPDEQYF.

This CDR3 reads CASSRSGQQETQYF. In DNA form, the CDR3 reads TGTGCCAGCAGCAGGTCCGGACAGCAAGAGACCCAGTACTTC. This rearrangement joins TRBV11-3 to TRBJ2-5; a weak D match, TRBD1 (6 bases). This CDR3 comprises 14 residues. V lost 5 bases and J lost 2, with 12 bases in between. Germline CDR1 SGHNT, CDR2 YENEEA.

The rearrangement uses TRBV19 and TRBJ1-1; D is uncertain. Germline loops: CDR1 LNHDA, CDR2 SQIVND (reference sequence). The CDR3 is made up of 16 amino acids. V was trimmed by 0 bases and J by 3 bases, leaving 14 bases between them. The CDR3 loop reads CASSIDNLVSYTEAFF. In DNA, the CDR3 is TGTGCCAGTAGTATAGATAACTTGGTTTCCTACACTGAAGCTTTCTTT.

V is TRBV5-4 and J is TRBJ1-1; D not resolved. The CDR3 contains 15 residues. Germline loops: CDR1 SGHNT, CDR2 YYREEE (reference sequence). Trimming pared 0 bases from V and 5 bases from J, leaving 14 bases between. CDR3 amino acids: CASSLEVRRGTEAFF. The CDR3, as DNA: TGTGCCAGCAGCTTGGAGGTGAGGCGTGGAACTGAAGCTTTCTTT.

The chain joins TRBV18 to TRBJ1-2, with 8 bases matching TRBD1. Germline CDR1 KGHSH, CDR2 LQKENI. This CDR3 is 17 amino acids long. V was pared by 3 bases and J by 0 bases, with 9 bases of the junction left unmatched. This chain's CDR3 is CASSPVTGGPANYGYTF. CDR3 nucleotides: TGTGCCAGCTCACCGGTTACAGGGGGACCTGCTAACTATGGCTACACCTTC.

This chain links TRBV30 with TRBJ2-2, with TRBD1 as a possible D gene (6 bases). The CDR3 is made up of 13 amino acids. V gave up 2 bases and J gave up 6 bases, with 10 bases separating them. Germline CDR1 reads GTSNPN; CDR2 reads SVGIG (reference sequence). The CDR3 region has the DNA TGTGCCTGGAGTCCTGAGGGGGCCGGGGAGCTGTTTTTT. It is translated as CAWSPEGAGELFF.

The rearrangement uses TRBV18 and TRBJ2-3, with 8 bases lining up with TRBD2. Looked up from germline, CDR1 is KGHSH and CDR2 is LQKENI. J lost 1 base, V lost 0 bases, and 3 bases had no gene match. The CDR3 length is 16 residues. The CDR3 loop is CASSPPTSAGTDTQYF. DNA for the CDR3: TGTGCCAGCTCACCACCGACTAGCGCCGGCACAGATACGCAGTATTTT.

Only a few counts were recorded for this clone. The chain combines TRBV19 with TRBJ1-6, with D hard to call. Germline assignment: CDR1 LNHDA and CDR2 SQIVND (reference sequence). The CDR3 is made up of 16 amino acids. Trimming shortened V by 5 bases and J by 0 bases, and 11 bases separated the two germline ends. In nucleotides, the CDR3 is TGTGCCAGTAGTGGGTCGGGGTTCTCCTATAATTCACCCCTCCACTTT. Translating it yields CASSGSGFSYNSPLHF.

The chain links TRBV29-1 to TRBJ2-5; TRBD2 aligns across 9 bases. V shed 2 bases and J 7 bases; nucleotides not matched to a gene: 5. The CDR3 totals 13 residues. Germline V CDR1 and CDR2: SQVTM, ANQGSEA. The CDR3, as DNA: TGCAGCGTTGAACCCCATAGCGGGAGGACCCAGTACTTC. Protein: CSVEPHSGRTQYF.

The rearrangement uses TRBV5-1 and TRBJ2-7; 8 bases align to TRBD1. V dropped 1 base and J dropped 0; count of bases not matched to a gene: 6. Germline CDR1 and CDR2: SGHRS and YFSETQ. The CDR3 runs 16 residues. The CDR3 coding sequence is TGCGCCAGCAGCTTGACAGGGGGATCCCCCTCCTACGAGCAGTACTTC. This translates into CASSLTGGSPSYEQYF.

The chain employs TRBV10-3 and TRBJ1-2, with D tentatively TRBD1 (6 bases). Trimming pared 2 bases from V and 6 bases from J, leaving 16 bases between. The CDR3 loop spans 15 amino acids. Germline loops: CDR1 ENHRY, CDR2 SYGVKD. The CDR3 spells CAISEQTGGQDGYTF. The DNA for the CDR3 is TGTGCCATCAGTGAGCAGACAGGCGGGCAGGATGGCTACACCTTC.

The CDR3 sequence is CASIPRTGAGEQYF. The DNA of the CDR3 is TGTGCCAGTATCCCCAGGACAGGGGCTGGCGAGCAGTACTTC. J is TRBJ2-7 and V is TRBV19; 9 bases are a match to TRBD1. The CDR3 covers 14 residues. Germline CDR1 reads LNHDA; CDR2 reads SQIVND (reference sequence). The ends lost 7 bases at V and 6 bases at J; junction bases unmatched: 10.

The chain carries TRBV18 and TRBJ1-2; 11 bases align to TRBD1. Germline trimming cut 0 bases from V and 7 bases from J; bases unmatched to any gene: 4. Germline CDR1 is KGHSH and CDR2 is LQKENI. CDR3 length: 15 amino acids. In DNA, the CDR3 is TGTGCCAGCTCACCACCCCGAGGGACAGGGGGTGGCTACACCTTC. It is translated as CASSPPRGTGGGYTF. Complete variable domain (other parts from reference TRBV18 and TRBJ1-2): NAGVMQNPRHLVRRRGQEARLRCSPMKGHSHVYWYRQLPEEGLKFMVYLQKENIIDESGMPKERFSAEFPKEGPSILRIQQVVRGDSAAYFCASSPPRGTGGGYTFGSGTRLTVV.

The count of this clone is one. The chain links TRBV11-2 to TRBJ2-5, with TRBD2 identical over 7 bases. Germline trimming cut 1 base from V and 4 bases from J; bases unmatched to any gene: 3. CDR3 length: 14 residues. Germline lookup yields CDR1 SGHAT and CDR2 FQNNGV. CDR3 amino acids: CASSLAGGRETQYF. CDR3 DNA sequence: TGTGCCAGCAGCTTAGCCGGGGGGAGAGAGACCCAGTACTTC.